The rows below give T cell receptor beta chains drawn from one sample of a study of spatial heterogeneity in lung cancer. Via MiXCR, TCRdb re-called the 5' RACE reads, giving one row per CDR3 protein. Of 80,000 to 95,000 distinct CDR3 sequences in the sample, roughly 9.5% were seen once. Here the sequenced sample was PBMCs, taken at surgery. The receptors shown here come from a male donor with early-stage non-small cell lung cancer. Each CDR3 is given with its conserved first and last residue. Expanded clones are given a class, and other clones once, few, many or no size at all.

size: few
J: TRBJ2-3
length: 15
V: TRBV7-2
CDR3: CASSTRTGGTDTQYF

size: many
J: TRBJ2-1
length: 13
V: TRBV7-3
CDR3: CASSLSGGNEQFF

size: .
J: TRBJ1-5
length: 15
V: TRBV19
CDR3: CASSIRQGSNQPQHF

size: .
J: TRBJ2-7
length: 14
V: TRBV6-2/TRBV6-3
CDR3: CASSYLREGLKQYF

size: .
J: TRBJ2-7
length: 16
V: TRBV2
CDR3: CASIYGPALSSYEQYF

size: many
J: TRBJ1-1
length: 15
V: TRBV10-3
CDR3: CAISDRDRGITEAFF

size: many
J: TRBJ1-1
length: 14
V: TRBV7-2
CDR3: CASSLFSGGTEAFF

size: .
J: TRBJ1-2
length: 14
V: TRBV5-8
CDR3: CASSLTGGIWGYTF

size: many
J: TRBJ2-4
length: 11
V: TRBV7-2
CDR3: CASSSGLLQYF

size: .
J: TRBJ2-2
length: 20
V: TRBV23-1
CDR3: CASSLGQGAGSGRSNGELFF

size: few
J: TRBJ1-1
length: 13
V: TRBV20-1
CDR3: CSANDDPGTEAFF

size: many
J: TRBJ1-5
length: 13
V: TRBV10-1
CDR3: CASQEGPFQPQHF

size: .
J: TRBJ2-7
length: 15
V: TRBV2
CDR3: CASSTSGPTTYEQYF

size: many
J: TRBJ2-5
length: 14
V: TRBV5-1
CDR3: CASTYGTNEETQYF

size: few
J: TRBJ1-5
length: 15
V: TRBV6-6
CDR3: CASSSDRGSNQPQHF

size: few
J: TRBJ2-2
length: 15
V: TRBV7-7
CDR3: CASSWGGPNTGELFF

size: medium-sized
J: TRBJ2-7
length: 16
V: TRBV28
CDR3: CASSLSRRVSSYEQYF

size: many
J: TRBJ2-1
length: 12
V: TRBV20-1
CDR3: CSAYGNYNEQFF

size: many
J: TRBJ1-2
length: 15
V: TRBV11-1
CDR3: CASSFSPNTNYGYTF

size: few
J: TRBJ1-4
length: 12
V: TRBV20-1
CDR3: CSARVKGHTTPF

size: many
J: TRBJ1-2
length: 13
V: TRBV11-1
CDR3: CASSLRNTRGYTF

size: many
J: TRBJ1-1
length: 17
V: TRBV6-2/TRBV6-3
CDR3: CASSYMAPPMGNTEAFF

size: few
J: TRBJ2-1
length: 12
V: TRBV10-3
CDR3: CAISEWDNEQFF

size: .
J: TRBJ2-2
length: 16
V: TRBV24-1
CDR3: CATSDSGPPNTGELFF

size: many
J: TRBJ1-2
length: 15
V: TRBV4-3
CDR3: CASSQEAGRNYGYTF

size: many
J: TRBJ1-5
length: 15
V: TRBV6-1
CDR3: CASSEGHGLNQPQHF

size: .
J: TRBJ2-3
length: 16
V: TRBV2
CDR3: CASIFLAAASTDTQYF

size: .
J: TRBJ2-3
length: 20
V: TRBV2
CDR3: CASSDSSGGLYTRVTDTQYF

size: few
J: TRBJ1-5
length: 16
V: TRBV4-2
CDR3: CASSKTDRATNQPQHF

size: many
J: TRBJ2-7
length: 16
V: TRBV6-2/TRBV6-3
CDR3: CASSYSTKGQGYEQYF

size: many
J: TRBJ2-1
length: 17
V: TRBV7-9
CDR3: CASSLWGTSGKGNEQFF

size: few
J: TRBJ2-4
length: 15
V: TRBV28
CDR3: CASSPSRLAKNIQYF

size: many
J: TRBJ2-1
length: 13
V: TRBV10-3
CDR3: CAISSTGLNEQFF

size: few
J: TRBJ2-7
length: 16
V: TRBV28
CDR3: CASSKTGTLSSYEQYF

size: .
J: TRBJ2-2
length: 14
V: TRBV11-2
CDR3: CASSRQGGPGELFF

size: few
J: TRBJ2-2
length: 14
V: TRBV2
CDR3: CASSDTWNTGELFF

size: many
J: TRBJ1-1
length: 17
V: TRBV3-1
CDR3: CASSQDQLGQGDTEAFF

size: many
J: TRBJ2-7
length: 14
V: TRBV7-2
CDR3: CASSPGTSAYEQYF

size: .
J: TRBJ2-7
length: 14
V: TRBV7-9
CDR3: CASSLGEGGLEQYF

size: .
J: TRBJ2-3
length: 19
V: TRBV4-1
CDR3: CASSQDPSGSDRNTDTQYF

size: many
J: TRBJ2-1
length: 14
V: TRBV11-2
CDR3: CASSPGHGGVEQFF

size: many
J: TRBJ2-3
length: 14
V: TRBV29-1
CDR3: CSVKTGGLTDTQYF